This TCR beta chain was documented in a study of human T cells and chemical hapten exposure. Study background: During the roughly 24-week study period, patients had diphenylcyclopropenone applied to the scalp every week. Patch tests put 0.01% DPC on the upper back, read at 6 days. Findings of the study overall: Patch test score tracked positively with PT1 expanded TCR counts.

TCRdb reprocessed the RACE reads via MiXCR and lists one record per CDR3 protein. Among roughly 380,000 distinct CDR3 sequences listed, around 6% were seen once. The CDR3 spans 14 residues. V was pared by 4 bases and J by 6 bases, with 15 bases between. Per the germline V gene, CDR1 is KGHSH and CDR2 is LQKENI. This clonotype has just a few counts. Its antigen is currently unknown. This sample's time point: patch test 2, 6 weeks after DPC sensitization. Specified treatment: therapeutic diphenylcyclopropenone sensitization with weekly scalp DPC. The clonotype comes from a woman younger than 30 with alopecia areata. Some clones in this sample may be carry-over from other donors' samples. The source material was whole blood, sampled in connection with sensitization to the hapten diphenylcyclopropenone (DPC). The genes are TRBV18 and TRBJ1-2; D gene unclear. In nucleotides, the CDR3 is TGTGCCAGCTCACGAGCTATGCTGAGGGATGGCTACACCTTC. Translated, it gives CASSRAMLRDGYTF.